These T cell receptor beta chains were read from a single sample in a study of CD8 T cells in Susac syndrome. TCRdb re-called the immunoSEQ multiplex PCR reads with MiXCR, one entry per CDR3 protein. The table records around 270,000 distinct CDR3 sequences, almost 85% of them present only once. Sequencing input: CD8+ T cells from PBMCs. Receptor source: a human donor with multiple sclerosis. Both conserved end residues are part of each CDR3. Each record gives: J gene, V gene, D gene, clone size, CDR3 protein, CDR3 DNA. A D gene is named only where the DNA matches it firmly. The size of a clone is reported for some rows only, either as once, few or many, or as a class for expanded clones.

J: TRBJ2-4; V: TRBV7-2; D: NA; size: few; CDR3: CASSLDWDGIQYF; DNA: TGTGCCAGCAGCTTAGATTGGGACGGCATTCAGTACTTC
J: TRBJ2-7; V: TRBV7-9; D: TRBD2; size: NA; CDR3: CASSIGYAGAVVEQYF; DNA: TGTGCCAGCAGCATAGGATACGCGGGAGCTGTTGTCGAGCAGTACTTC
J: TRBJ2-3; V: TRBV6-2/TRBV6-3; D: NA; size: NA; CDR3: CASSYLPITDTQYF; DNA: TGTGCCAGCAGTTACTTGCCCATCACAGATACGCAGTATTTT
J: TRBJ1-4; V: TRBV12-3/TRBV12-4; D: NA; size: few; CDR3: CASSLLGAGEKLFF; DNA: TGTGCCAGCAGTTTGTTGGGGGCGGGTGAAAAACTGTTTTTT
J: TRBJ1-2; V: TRBV7-8; D: NA; size: NA; CDR3: CASSPPPTKNYGYTF; DNA: TGTGCCAGCAGCCCTCCTCCGACCAAAAACTATGGCTACACCTTC
J: TRBJ2-7; V: TRBV7-9; D: NA; size: NA; CDR3: CASSLEASKRPYEQYF; DNA: TGTGCCAGCAGCTTAGAAGCATCCAAGCGGCCCTACGAGCAGTACTTC
J: TRBJ1-5; V: TRBV7-9; D: NA; size: NA; CDR3: CASSLEDTYQPQHF; DNA: TGTGCCAGCAGCTTAGAGGATACGTACCAGCCCCAGCATTTT
J: TRBJ1-3; V: TRBV7-9; D: NA; size: NA; CDR3: CASEQGSENTIYF; DNA: TGTGCCAGCGAGCAGGGTAGCGAAAACACCATATATTTT
J: TRBJ2-7; V: TRBV4-3; D: TRBD2; size: NA; CDR3: CASSQELLAGPYEQYF; DNA: TGCGCCAGCAGCCAAGAATTGCTAGCGGGGCCCTACGAGCAGTACTTC
J: TRBJ2-3; V: TRBV4-2; D: NA; size: NA; CDR3: CASSPPPALDWNWDTQYF; DNA: TGTGCCAGCAGCCCACCACCCGCCCTGGACTGGAATTGGGATACGCAGTATTTT
J: TRBJ2-7; V: TRBV18; D: TRBD1; size: NA; CDR3: CASSPMTGPAYEQYF; DNA: TGTGCCAGCTCCCCTATGACAGGGCCAGCCTACGAGCAGTACTTC
J: TRBJ2-7; V: TRBV7-8; D: NA; size: NA; CDR3: CASSILGTASLYEQYF; DNA: TGTGCCAGCAGCATATTAGGGACCGCATCTCTCTACGAGCAGTACTTC
J: TRBJ1-1; V: TRBV5-1; D: NA; size: NA; CDR3: CASSLSVWRPSNTEAFF; DNA: TGCGCCAGCAGCTTGTCCGTATGGCGCCCGTCGAACACTGAAGCTTTCTTT
J: TRBJ2-1; V: TRBV10-2; D: NA; size: NA; CDR3: CASSDSWLEQFF; DNA: TGCGCCAGCAGTGACTCTTGGCTAGAGCAGTTCTTC
J: TRBJ2-3; V: TRBV7-9; D: TRBD2; size: NA; CDR3: CASSLVTGGITDTQYF; DNA: TGTGCCAGCAGCTTAGTGACGGGAGGGATCACAGATACGCAGTATTTT
J: TRBJ2-7; V: TRBV5-1; D: TRBD2; size: NA; CDR3: CASSPGAASGNYYEQYF; DNA: TGCGCCAGCAGCCCCGGTGCGGCTAGCGGCAACTACTACGAGCAGTACTTC
J: TRBJ1-2; V: TRBV27; D: NA; size: NA; CDR3: CASSLGYEFLSYYGYTF; DNA: TGTGCCAGCAGTTTAGGTTACGAATTCCTATCGTACTATGGCTACACCTTC
J: TRBJ2-7; V: TRBV30; D: TRBD2; size: few; CDR3: CAWSGERGPYEQYF; DNA: TGTGCCTGGAGTGGCGAGCGGGGACCCTACGAGCAGTACTTC
J: TRBJ1-2; V: TRBV29-1; D: NA; size: NA; CDR3: CSVAPQDNYNYGYTF; DNA: TGCAGCGTTGCTCCACAGGATAACTATAACTATGGCTACACCTTC
J: TRBJ2-5; V: TRBV3-1; D: NA; size: NA; CDR3: CASSQDSREETQYF; DNA: TGTGCCAGCAGCCAAGATTCCAGGGAGGAGACCCAGTACTTC
J: TRBJ2-7; V: TRBV7-9; D: TRBD1; size: NA; CDR3: CAITGTGIYEQYF; DNA: TGTGCCATTACCGGGACAGGGATCTACGAGCAGTACTTC
J: TRBJ2-6; V: TRBV18; D: NA; size: NA; CDR3: CASRSGTPGANVLTF; DNA: TGTGCCAGCCGGTCAGGGACCCCTGGGGCCAACGTCCTGACTTTC
J: TRBJ2-3; V: TRBV6-5; D: NA; size: NA; CDR3: CASSYGVGTDTQYF; DNA: TGTGCCAGCAGTTACGGGGTGGGGACAGATACGCAGTATTTT
J: TRBJ2-5; V: TRBV27; D: TRBD2; size: NA; CDR3: CASSLLGGLKQETQYF; DNA: TGTGCCAGCAGTTTACTGGGGGGACTAAAACAAGAGACCCAGTACTTC
J: TRBJ2-1; V: TRBV7-9; D: NA; size: NA; CDR3: CASSFSFGEQFF; DNA: TGTGCCAGCAGCTTCTCCTTTGGTGAGCAGTTCTTC
J: TRBJ1-5; V: TRBV12-3/TRBV12-4; D: NA; size: NA; CDR3: CASSLGADQPQHF; DNA: TGTGCCAGCAGTTTAGGCGCGGATCAGCCCCAGCATTTT
J: TRBJ1-2; V: TRBV9; D: NA; size: once; CDR3: CASSQAPDTANYGYTF; DNA: TGTGCCAGCAGCCAGGCCCCAGACACCGCTAACTATGGCTACACCTTC
J: TRBJ2-7; V: TRBV29-1; D: NA; size: few; CDR3: CSVILNGGPGHEQYF; DNA: TGCAGCGTTATCTTAAATGGGGGGCCCGGCCACGAGCAGTACTTC
J: TRBJ2-2; V: TRBV15; D: TRBD2; size: NA; CDR3: CATSRDPQTLAENTGELFF; DNA: TGTGCCACCAGCAGAGATCCACAAACTCTAGCGGAGAACACCGGGGAGCTGTTTTTT
J: TRBJ2-5; V: TRBV28; D: TRBD2; size: NA; CDR3: CASSTRGGSGGPYQETQYF; DNA: TGTGCCAGCAGTACCCGGGGGGGGAGCGGGGGACCGTACCAAGAGACCCAGTACTTC
J: TRBJ1-2; V: TRBV18; D: NA; size: NA; CDR3: CASPTLRYGYTF; DNA: TGTGCCAGCCCGACCCTACGATATGGCTACACCTTC
J: TRBJ2-1; V: TRBV4-3; D: NA; size: NA; CDR3: CASSQDLPAAYNEQFF; DNA: TGCGCCAGCAGCCAAGATCTCCCAGCGGCTTACAATGAGCAGTTCTTC
J: TRBJ2-7; V: TRBV27; D: NA; size: NA; CDR3: CASSGGTDPSYEQYF; DNA: TGTGCCAGCAGTGGAGGGACAGACCCTTCCTACGAGCAGTACTTC
J: TRBJ2-1; V: TRBV4-3; D: NA; size: NA; CDR3: CASSQLAEPREQFF; DNA: TGCGCCAGCAGCCAACTGGCCGAGCCCCGTGAGCAGTTCTTC
J: TRBJ1-1; V: TRBV5-4; D: TRBD1; size: NA; CDR3: CASSLGTGLNTEAFF; DNA: TGTGCCAGCAGCTTGGGGACAGGCCTGAACACTGAAGCTTTCTTT
J: TRBJ2-4; V: TRBV28; D: NA; size: NA; CDR3: CASSLLPISRGQGNIQYF; DNA: TGTGCCAGCAGTCTATTACCGATCTCGAGGGGTCAGGGGAACATTCAGTACTTC
J: TRBJ2-2; V: TRBV3-1; D: NA; size: NA; CDR3: CASSQVGPGITPNTGELFF; DNA: TGTGCCAGCAGCCAAGTAGGGCCAGGAATAACTCCGAACACCGGGGAGCTGTTTTTT
J: TRBJ1-1; V: TRBV28; D: NA; size: once; CDR3: CASSLSAGNTEAFF; DNA: TGTGCCAGCAGTTTATCAGCGGGGAACACTGAAGCTTTCTTT
J: TRBJ2-5; V: TRBV6-5; D: NA; size: NA; CDR3: CASSSWTEETQYF; DNA: TGTGCCAGCAGTTCCTGGACAGAAGAGACCCAGTACTTC
J: TRBJ2-1; V: TRBV10-3; D: TRBD2; size: NA; CDR3: CAIRAGTSENNEQFF; DNA: TGTGCCATCAGGGCCGGGACTAGCGAGAACAATGAGCAGTTCTTC
J: TRBJ2-5; V: TRBV2; D: NA; size: NA; CDR3: CASSEGREKTQYF; DNA: TGTGCCAGCAGTGAAGGACGCGAGAAGACCCAGTACTTC
J: TRBJ2-2; V: TRBV19; D: TRBD1; size: NA; CDR3: CASSLGQGMVSIQNTGELFF; DNA: TGTGCCAGTAGCTTAGGACAGGGTATGGTCTCGATTCAGAACACCGGGGAGCTGTTTTTT
J: TRBJ1-5; V: TRBV27; D: NA; size: NA; CDR3: CASSLQGPAGQHF; DNA: TGTGCCAGCAGTCTACAAGGTCCCGCCGGCCAGCATTTT
J: TRBJ2-7; V: TRBV9; D: NA; size: NA; CDR3: CASSVAGTGGLEQYF; DNA: TGTGCCAGCAGCGTAGCCGGGACCGGGGGGCTCGAGCAGTACTTC
J: TRBJ2-7; V: TRBV7-9; D: NA; size: NA; CDR3: CASSLHNSYEQYF; DNA: TGTGCCAGCAGCTTGCATAACTCCTACGAGCAGTACTTC
J: TRBJ2-1; V: TRBV27; D: NA; size: once; CDR3: CASSQAAGYNEQFF; DNA: TGTGCCAGCAGTCAAGCCGCAGGTTACAATGAGCAGTTCTTC
J: TRBJ2-2; V: TRBV19; D: NA; size: NA; CDR3: CASSIFRTGELFF; DNA: TGTGCCAGTAGCATCTTCCGGACCGGGGAGCTGTTTTTT
J: TRBJ2-7; V: TRBV28; D: NA; size: NA; CDR3: CASRSASGIWTYEQYF; DNA: TGTGCCAGCAGGTCCGCCTCGGGGATCTGGACCTACGAGCAGTACTTC
J: TRBJ2-7; V: TRBV11-2; D: NA; size: NA; CDR3: CASSLEEGQPSYEQYF; DNA: TGTGCCAGCAGCTTAGAAGAGGGGCAGCCTTCCTACGAGCAGTACTTC
J: TRBJ2-1; V: TRBV5-1; D: NA; size: NA; CDR3: CASSLISSSSYNEQFF; DNA: TGCGCCAGCAGCTTGATCTCCTCGAGCTCCTACAATGAGCAGTTCTTC